The T cell receptor (beta chain) described here comes from a study of OX40 agonist ivuxolimab in advanced cancers. For the study at large: It was ivuxolimab, an agonistic anti-OX40 (CD134) antibody, that patients were treated with. Points from the study as a whole: Nonresponders, in some cases, also had low normalized T-cell clonal expansion. Blood T cells, both CD4+ and CD8+, expanded clonally by week 6 at 0.1 to 3.0 mg/kg.

Assay used: immunoSEQ multiplex PCR; TCRdb lists only in-frame clones, some missing. This sample yields more than 80,000 clones, of which about 89% are seen a single time; under 2% belongs to the top ten. CDR1 is SGHAT, CDR2 FQNNGV, per germline. Deletions cut 4 bases from V and 4 bases from J, with 11 bases between. This CDR3 comprises 14 residues. In regard to this clone: Its antigen is currently unknown.

The V gene is TRBV11-2, the J gene TRBJ2-1, with a possible D match to TRBD2 (5 bases). The source is an adult with an advanced solid tumor such as melanoma, head and neck, liver or kidney cancer. Material: CD4+ or CD8+ T cells sorted from blood, obtained in a trial of the OX40 agonist ivuxolimab. CDR3 amino acids: CASSSITRYNEQFF. The CDR3 nucleotides are TGTGCCAGCAGCTCGATCACTAGATACAATGAGCAGTTCTTC.